The 30 T cell receptor beta chains below all came from one sample that was sequenced in a study of shared clonotypes between healthy human individuals. The assay was immunoSEQ multiplex PCR, and TCRdb's table has in-frame clones only and misses some. The sample lists 900,000 to 1,200,000 clones; 75% to 80% were seen once. Sample: memory CD4+ T cells from PBMCs. This sample's subset: CD45RA-negative fraction. These receptors came from a man between 18 and 29 years old in good health. Some clones in this sample may be carry-over from other donors' samples.

The chain has TRBV28 and TRBJ1-1; D might be TRBD1 (6 bases). V was cut by 5 bases and J by 4 bases, with 17 bases left in between. CDR1 and CDR2 (germline): MDHEN, SYDVKM. This CDR3 is built from 15 residues. CDR3 protein: CASSPGGQGRTEAFF. The CDR3 region has the DNA TGTGCCAGCAGTCCGGGGGGGCAGGGTCGCACTGAAGCTTTCTTT.

This rearrangement joins TRBV5-8 to TRBJ1-5; 7 bases are shared with TRBD1. This CDR3 is built from 16 residues. Germline-derived CDR1 and CDR2 are SGHTS and YDEGEE. V trimming: 4 bases; J trimming: 4 bases; junction bases outside the gene matches: 11. The CDR3 sequence: CASSRGTAFQNQPQHF. CDR3 bases: TGTGCCAGCAGCCGCGGGACAGCTTTTCAAAATCAGCCCCAGCATTTT.

The chain employs TRBV9 and TRBJ1-2, with TRBD1 as a possible D gene (5 bases). The CDR3 has 14 residues. V lost 0 bases and J 6 bases, leaving 12 bases between the germline ends. Germline values: CDR1 SGDLS, CDR2 YYNGEE. CDR3: CASSVGRTFDGYTF. The CDR3 DNA follows: TGTGCCAGCAGCGTAGGGAGGACATTCGATGGCTACACCTTC.

The rearrangement joins TRBV28 to TRBJ1-2, with D possibly matching TRBD1 (6 bases). V lost 3 bases and J lost 4, with 12 bases in between. This CDR3 has 14 amino acids. CDR1 is MDHEN and CDR2 is SYDVKM in the germline V gene. CDR3 sequence reads: CASSLAGVAYGYTF. The CDR3 DNA reads TGTGCCAGCAGTTTGGCAGGGGTTGCCTATGGCTACACCTTC.

V gene TRBV6-1 combines with J gene TRBJ1-2; 11 bases fit TRBD1. V dropped 2 bases and J dropped 2; count of bases not matched to a gene: 7. CDR3 length: 17 amino acids. CDR1 is MNHNS and CDR2 is SASEGT in the germline V gene. CDR3 coding DNA: TGTGCCAGCAGTGAAAGGCGACGGGACAGGGGGAACTATGGCTACACCTTC. Translating gives CASSERRRDRGNYGYTF.

J is TRBJ2-7 and V is TRBV11-2, with D perhaps being TRBD1 or TRBD2 (5 bases each). The CDR3 runs 12 residues. Germline V CDR1 and CDR2: SGHAT, FQNNGV. Trimming removed 8 bases at V and 2 bases at J, with 10 bases between. Written as DNA, the CDR3 is TGTGCCAGCCGGGGCAGAACCTACGAGCAGTACTTC. Its translation: CASRGRTYEQYF.

J is TRBJ1-3 and V is TRBV6-6; possibly TRBD1 for D (6 bases). Trimming stripped 8 bases from V and 0 bases from J, with 17 bases between. The germline CDR1 and CDR2 sequences are MNHNY and SVGAGI (reference sequence). The CDR3 length is 16 residues. DNA for the CDR3: TGTGCCAGCCGGGGACGACAGGATATCTCTGGAAACACCATATATTTT. Amino acids: CASRGRQDISGNTIYF.

The chain combines TRBV9 with TRBJ2-2; TRBD2 matches 10 bases. This CDR3 region has 16 residues. V gave up 8 bases and J gave up 4 bases; unmatched junction bases: 11. Germline-derived CDR1 and CDR2 are SGDLS and YYNGEE. The CDR3 here is CASSQLAGLGTGELFF. The DNA for the CDR3 is TGTGCCAGTTCGCAACTAGCGGGACTGGGCACCGGGGAGCTGTTTTTT.

This chain joins TRBV5-6 and TRBJ1-2; a weak D match, TRBD1 (5 bases). V dropped 1 base and J dropped 4 bases, with 8 bases sitting between them. Germline V gene data show CDR1 as SGHDT and CDR2 as YYEEEE. This CDR3 is built from 13 residues. CDR3 nucleotides: TGTGCCAGCAGCTTGCGGGGACCCTATGGCTACACCTTC. Residues: CASSLRGPYGYTF.

The chain couples TRBV28 to TRBJ1-4; a possible D gene is TRBD1 (6 bases). The CDR3 extends over 15 amino acids. The V end was cut by 7 bases, the J end by 10 bases, with 22 bases between. In germline, CDR1 is MDHEN, CDR2 SYDVKM. The CDR3 loop reads CASTPPGTLLGKLFF. The CDR3 DNA sequence: TGTGCCAGCACCCCGCCCGGGACACTCCTTGGAAAACTGTTTTTT.

The V gene is TRBV14, the J gene TRBJ2-1; D possibly corresponds to TRBD1 (5 bases). There are 13 residues in the CDR3. Germline V lookup: CDR1 SGHDN, CDR2 FVKESK. Trimming pared 6 bases from V and 2 bases from J, leaving 8 bases between. In nucleotides, the CDR3 is TGTGCCAGCAGACCAGGGACCTACAATGAGCAGTTCTTC. Its translation is CASRPGTYNEQFF.

The chain combines TRBV11-3 with TRBJ2-1; TRBD2 matches at 8 bases. CDR1 is SGHNT, CDR2 YENEEA, per germline. This CDR3 spans 15 amino acids. V shed 5 bases, J shed 1 base, and the junction held 4 bases outside the gene matches. Here the CDR3 DNA reads TGTGCCAGCAGCCCCCGGGAGGGGTCCTACAATGAGCAGTTCTTC. This translates into CASSPREGSYNEQFF.

The chain has TRBV11-2 and TRBJ1-1; D call uncertain. There are 14 residues in the CDR3. V gave up 1 base and J gave up 0 bases, with 6 bases separating them. Germline assignment: CDR1 SGHAT and CDR2 FQNNGV. The CDR3 region is CASSLVSVNTEAFF. The CDR3 DNA is TGTGCCAGCAGCTTAGTTTCAGTGAACACTGAAGCTTTCTTT.

This clone was observed a handful of times. This chain connects TRBV9 to TRBJ2-3; the match to TRBD2 covers 7 bases. Germline assignment: CDR1 SGDLS and CDR2 YYNGEE. V dropped 0 bases and J dropped 5; count of bases not matched to a gene: 9. The CDR3 is made up of 16 amino acids. CDR3 coding DNA: TGTGCCAGCAGCGTAGCCCCCCGACTAGCCAGAGATACGCAGTATTTT. The encoded protein is CASSVAPRLARDTQYF.

The V gene is TRBV5-6, the J gene TRBJ2-1; D remains unclear. V was shortened by 0 bases and J by 0 bases, with 10 bases between the two germline ends. Germline CDR1 reads SGHDT; CDR2 reads YYEEEE. The CDR3 spans 16 residues. CDR3 sequence: CASSLVGLSSYNEQFF. The CDR3 nucleotides read TGTGCCAGCAGCTTGGTGGGTTTAAGCTCCTACAATGAGCAGTTCTTC. Together with reference TRBV5-6 and TRBJ2-1, the CDR3 gives the full variable domain: DAGVTQSPTHLIKTRGQQVTLRCSPKSGHDTVSWYQQALGQGPQFIFQYYEEEERQRGNFPDRFSGHQFPNYSSELNVNALLLGDSALYLCASSLVGLSSYNEQFFGPGTRLTVL.

This chain uses TRBV18 with TRBJ2-3; 10 nucleotides align to TRBD2. CDR3 length: 16 residues. Germline V lookup: CDR1 KGHSH, CDR2 LQKENI. Germline trimming cut 3 bases from V and 4 bases from J; bases unmatched to any gene: 7. DNA of the CDR3: TGTGCCAGCTCACCCGTTGCTAGCGGGAGATCAGATACGCAGTATTTT. Translated: CASSPVASGRSDTQYF.

The chain uses TRBV6-6 and TRBJ1-5, with TRBD1 as a possible D gene (6 bases). Trimming cost V 2 bases and J 7 bases, with 9 bases left between them. Germline values: CDR1 MNHNY, CDR2 SVGAGI (reference sequence). The CDR3 sequence is 13 residues long. The CDR3 reads CASSYGGRQPQHF. In nucleotides, the CDR3 is TGTGCCAGCAGTTACGGGGGGCGGCAGCCCCAGCATTTT.

This sequence joins TRBV18 and TRBJ1-5, with a possible D match to TRBD1 (5 bases). Germline CDR1 is KGHSH and CDR2 is LQKENI. CDR3 length equals 14 residues. V gave up 5 bases and J gave up 5 bases, with 13 bases separating them. The CDR3 DNA reads TGTGCCAGCTCAAAATTCGGGGACTATCAGCCCCAGCATTTT. Translation: CASSKFGDYQPQHF. Using reference TRBV18 and TRBJ1-5 for the parts outside the CDR3, the full variable domain is NAGVMQNPRHLVRRRGQEARLRCSPMKGHSHVYWYRQLPEEGLKFMVYLQKENIIDESGMPKERFSAEFPKEGPSILRIQQVVRGDSAAYFCASSKFGDYQPQHFGDGTRLSIL.

The chain joins TRBV7-2 to TRBJ2-5, with 8 bases matching TRBD1. CDR1 and CDR2 from the germline V gene are SGHTA and FQGNSA. There are 16 residues in the CDR3. Trimming removed 0 bases from V and 5 bases from J; junction bases left unmatched: 8. Written as DNA, the CDR3 is TGTGCCAGCAGCTTAGCGCTAGGACAGGGATGGGAGACCCAGTACTTC. This encodes CASSLALGQGWETQYF.

The J gene is TRBJ1-3, the V gene TRBV5-4; D gene uncertain. The CDR3 extends over 13 amino acids. The V gene's germline CDR1 is SGHNT and CDR2 YYREEE (reference sequence). The ends were cut back, 5 bases at V and 4 bases at J, with 10 bases in the middle. The CDR3 reads CASSQSYGNTIYF. In DNA, the CDR3 is TGTGCCAGCAGTCAGTCGTACGGAAACACCATATATTTT.

Of note for this clone: One end of the junction is discordant with germline, which a read error may explain. The rearrangement links TRBV2 to TRBJ2-7; TRBD2 aligns across 12 bases. The CDR3 extends over 20 amino acids. CDR1 is SNHLY and CDR2 is FYNNEI in the germline V gene. CDR3 protein: CASSQAGTATSGRLTYEQYF. In nucleotides, the CDR3 is TGTGCCAGCAGTCAAGCAGGGACCGCGACTAGCGGGAGATTAACGTACGAGCAGTACTTC.

This clone was seen a single time. This rearrangement joins TRBV4-2 to TRBJ1-5, with D maybe TRBD1 (6 bases). V shed 2 bases and J shed 2 bases, with 13 bases lying between them. This CDR3 has 16 amino acids. Germline V gene lookup returns CDR1 LGHNA and CDR2 YNFKEQ. DNA for the CDR3: TGTGCCAGCAGCCAACCTCCCGGGGGCGGCAATCAGCCCCAGCATTTT. It yields the protein CASSQPPGGGNQPQHF.

The chain has TRBV5-1 and TRBJ1-1; D remains unclear. The V gene's germline CDR1 is SGHRS and CDR2 YFSETQ. This CDR3 has 13 amino acids. Trimming shortened V by 4 bases and J by 6 bases, and 13 bases separated the two germline ends. The CDR3 is CASSGNGLAEAFF. In DNA, the CDR3 is TGCGCCAGCAGCGGGAACGGTTTGGCTGAAGCTTTCTTT.

The rearrangement uses TRBV19 and TRBJ1-5; TRBD1 might be the D (5 bases). Per the germline V gene, CDR1 is LNHDA and CDR2 is SQIVND (reference sequence). With 2 bases removed from V and 7 bases from J, the gap between germline ends came to 15 bases. CDR3 length equals 15 residues. The DNA of the CDR3 is TGTGCCAGTAGTATACTGGCAAGGGGTGGACAGCCCCAGCATTTT. It specifies CASSILARGGQPQHF.

The V call is TRBV2, the J call TRBJ1-6; 8 bases fit TRBD1. This CDR3 has 14 residues. With V trimmed by 7 bases and J by 7 bases, 6 bases remained unmatched. CDR1 and CDR2 from the germline V gene are SNHLY and FYNNEI. The CDR3 bases are TGTGCCAGCACTCTGACAGGGGACAATTCACCCCTCCACTTT. This translates into CASTLTGDNSPLHF. Complete variable domain (other parts from reference TRBV2 and TRBJ1-6): EPEVTQTPSHQVTQMGQEVILRCVPISNHLYFYWYRQILGQKVEFLVSFYNNEISEKSEIFDDQFSVERPDGSNFTLKIRSTKLEDSAMYFCASTLTGDNSPLHFGNGTRLTVT.

This chain connects TRBV18 to TRBJ2-2, with 10 nucleotides matching TRBD1. This CDR3 contains 17 residues. Trimming at V came to 4 bases and at J to 3 bases, leaving 8 bases not matched to a gene. From germline, CDR1 is KGHSH and CDR2 LQKENI. In nucleotides, the CDR3 is TGTGCCAGCTCACGAACGACAGGGGGCACGGACACCGGGGAGCTGTTTTTT. Amino acid sequence: CASSRTTGGTDTGELFF.

The V and J genes are TRBV7-3 and TRBJ1-1; TRBD1 aligns across 7 bases. V gave up 4 bases and J gave up 1 base; unmatched junction bases: 6. The CDR3 sequence is 15 residues long. Germline CDR1 and CDR2: SGHTA and FQGTGA. The CDR3 loop reads CASSSQGTANTEAFF. The CDR3 nucleotides are TGTGCCAGCAGCTCACAAGGGACAGCGAACACTGAAGCTTTCTTT.

A note on this clone: A read error may be the cause here, since a much bigger clone is one base away. Distinct nucleotide sequences in the sample also encode this CDR3. The rearrangement uses TRBV7-8 and TRBJ1-2; perhaps TRBD1 as D (5 bases). CDR1 is SGHVS and CDR2 is FQNEAQ in the germline V gene. CDR3 length: 14 residues. The CDR3 DNA reads as TGTGCCAGCAGCATAAGGGACTTGGGCTATGGCTACACCTTT. It encodes CASSIRDLGYGYTF. Variable domain in full (rest from reference TRBV7-8 and TRBJ1-2): GAGVSQSPRYKVAKRGQDVALRCDPISGHVSLFWYQQALGQGPEFLTYFQNEAQLDKSGLPSDRFFAERPEGSVSTLKIQRTQQEDSAVYLCASSIRDLGYGYTFGSGTRLTVV.

This rearrangement joins TRBV4-3 to TRBJ2-4, with D perhaps matching TRBD1 or TRBD2 (5 bases each). CDR3 size: 16 residues. V lost 0 bases and J 0 bases, leaving 9 bases between the germline ends. In germline, CDR1 is LGHNA, CDR2 YSLEER. The CDR3 here is CASSQDWGIAKNIQYF. In DNA form, the CDR3 reads TGCGCCAGCAGCCAAGATTGGGGGATAGCCAAAAACATTCAGTACTTC.

This chain uses TRBV5-6 with TRBJ1-1; D unclear. The germline V gene encodes CDR1 SGHDT and CDR2 YYEEEE. The CDR3 loop spans 16 amino acids. V was trimmed by 4 bases and J by 4 bases, leaving 20 bases between them. The CDR3: CASSQKLIGLGTEAFF. CDR3 nucleotide sequence: TGTGCCAGCAGCCAAAAACTGATAGGGCTGGGCACTGAAGCTTTCTTT.